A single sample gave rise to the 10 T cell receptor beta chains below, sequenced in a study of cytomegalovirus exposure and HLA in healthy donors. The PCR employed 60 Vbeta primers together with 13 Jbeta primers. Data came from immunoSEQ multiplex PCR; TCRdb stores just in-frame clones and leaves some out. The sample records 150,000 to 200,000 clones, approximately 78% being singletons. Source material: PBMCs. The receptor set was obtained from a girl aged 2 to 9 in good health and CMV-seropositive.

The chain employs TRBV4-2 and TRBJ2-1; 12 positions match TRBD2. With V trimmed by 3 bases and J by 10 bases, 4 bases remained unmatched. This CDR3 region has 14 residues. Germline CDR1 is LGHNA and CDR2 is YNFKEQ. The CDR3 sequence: CASSHPSGRGEQFF. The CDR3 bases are TGTGCCAGCAGCCATCCTAGCGGGAGGGGAGAGCAGTTCTTC.

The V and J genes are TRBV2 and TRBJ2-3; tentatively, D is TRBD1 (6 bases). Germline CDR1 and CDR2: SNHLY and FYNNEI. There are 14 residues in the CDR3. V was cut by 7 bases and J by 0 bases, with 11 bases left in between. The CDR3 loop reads CASIRGISTDTQYF. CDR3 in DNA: TGTGCCAGCATCAGGGGAATTAGCACAGATACGCAGTATTTT.

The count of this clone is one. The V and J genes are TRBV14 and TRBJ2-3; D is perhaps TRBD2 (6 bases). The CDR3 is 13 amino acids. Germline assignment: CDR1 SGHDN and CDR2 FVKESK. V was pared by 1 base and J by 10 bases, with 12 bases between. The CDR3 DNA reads TGTGCCAGCAGCCAAGTTCGGGGGACGGCGCAGTATTTT. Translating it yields CASSQVRGTAQYF.

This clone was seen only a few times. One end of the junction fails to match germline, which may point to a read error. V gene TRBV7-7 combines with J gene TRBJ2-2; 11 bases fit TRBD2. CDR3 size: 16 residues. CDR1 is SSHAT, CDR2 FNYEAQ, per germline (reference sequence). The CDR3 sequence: CASSPSGRPLFGELFF. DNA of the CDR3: TGTGCTAGCAGCCCTAGCGGGAGGCCCCTTTTCGGGGAGCTGTTTTTT.

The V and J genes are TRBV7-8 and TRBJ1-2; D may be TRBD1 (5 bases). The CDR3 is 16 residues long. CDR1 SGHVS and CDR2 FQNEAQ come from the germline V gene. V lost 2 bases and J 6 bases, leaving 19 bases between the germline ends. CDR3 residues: CASSLSRVLWGHGYTF. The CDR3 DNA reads TGTGCCAGCAGCTTAAGCAGGGTTCTATGGGGCCATGGCTACACCTTC.

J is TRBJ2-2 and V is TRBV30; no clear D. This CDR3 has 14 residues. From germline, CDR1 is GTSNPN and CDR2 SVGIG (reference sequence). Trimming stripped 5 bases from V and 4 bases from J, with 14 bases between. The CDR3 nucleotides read TGTGCCTGGGGTGCGGAGATACCCACCGGGGAGCTGTTTTTT. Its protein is CAWGAEIPTGELFF.

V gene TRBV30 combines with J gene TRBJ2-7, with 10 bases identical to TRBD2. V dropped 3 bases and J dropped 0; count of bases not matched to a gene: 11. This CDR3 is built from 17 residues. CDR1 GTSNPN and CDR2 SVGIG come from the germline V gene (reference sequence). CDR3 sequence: CAWSRRTSGYSSYEQYF. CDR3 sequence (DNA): TGTGCCTGGAGCCGCAGGACTAGCGGCTATAGCTCCTACGAGCAGTACTTC.

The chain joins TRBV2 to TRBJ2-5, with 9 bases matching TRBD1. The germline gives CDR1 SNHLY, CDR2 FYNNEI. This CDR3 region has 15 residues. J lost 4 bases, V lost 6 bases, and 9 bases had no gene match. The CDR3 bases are TGTGCCAGCAGAAACCGGGACAGGGTCGGAGAGACCCAGTACTTC. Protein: CASRNRDRVGETQYF.

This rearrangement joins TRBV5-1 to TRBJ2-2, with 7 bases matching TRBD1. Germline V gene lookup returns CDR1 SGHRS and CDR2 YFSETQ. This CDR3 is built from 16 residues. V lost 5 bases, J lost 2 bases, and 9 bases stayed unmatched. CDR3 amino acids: CASRRRQGENTGELFF. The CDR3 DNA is TGCGCCAGCAGACGCCGACAGGGAGAAAACACCGGGGAGCTGTTTTTT.

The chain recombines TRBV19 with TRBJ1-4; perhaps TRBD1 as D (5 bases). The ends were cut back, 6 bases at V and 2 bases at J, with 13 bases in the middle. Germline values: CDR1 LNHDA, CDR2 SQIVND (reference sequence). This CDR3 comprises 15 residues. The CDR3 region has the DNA TGTGCCAGTAGCCGCGGGGACCGGACTAATGAAAAACTGTTTTTT. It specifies CASSRGDRTNEKLFF. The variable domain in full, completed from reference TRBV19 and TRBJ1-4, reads DGGITQSPKYLFRKEGQNVTLSCEQNLNHDAMYWYRQDPGQGLRLIYYSQIVNDFQKGDIAEGYSVSREKKESFPLTVTSAQKNPTAFYLCASSRGDRTNEKLFFGSGTQLSVL.